The clone carrying this T cell receptor (beta chain) showed up many times. These data come from a study of T cell repertoires in cytomegalovirus infection. TCRdb re-called the reads with MiXCR, one entry per CDR3 protein. The data hold a few hundred thousand distinct CDR3 sequences, with about 17% observed a single time. The sequenced material came from CD8+ T cells from PBMCs. The origin of this receptor is a human donor in good health (CMV status not recorded). Some clones in this sample may be carry-over from other donors' samples.

The CDR3 DNA reads TGTGCCAGCAGCTTGGACGGGACTAGCGGGGGCTACACCGGGGAGCTGTTTTTT. Protein: CASSLDGTSGGYTGELFF. This sequence joins TRBV5-4 and TRBJ2-2; 14 bases map to TRBD2. Trimming took 0 bases from V and 3 from J; bases not matched to a gene: 4. The CDR3 totals 18 residues. Per germline, CDR1 SGHNT and CDR2 YYREEE (reference sequence).